This T cell receptor (beta chain) was captured by sequencing in a study of CD8 T cells in Susac syndrome. V was shortened by 3 bases and J by 1 base, with 14 bases between the two germline ends. This CDR3 comprises 15 residues. The germline V gene encodes CDR1 DFQATT and CDR2 SNEGSKA (reference sequence). RNA was extracted with the RNeasy kit, and a quantity of roughly 0.5 to 1 ug was reverse transcribed using random hexamers. immunoSEQ multiplex PCR amplified TCR beta CDR3 across 54 Vbeta, 13 Jbeta. TCRdb reprocessed the immunoSEQ multiplex PCR reads with MiXCR, giving one entry per CDR3 protein. The sample lists about 140,000 distinct CDR3 sequences, 95% occurring once. Sequencing of TCR beta, carried out with a high-throughput approach, was applied to CD8+ and CD4+ T cells from the blood. In contrast to the negatively isolated CD8+ and CD4+ T cells, TEMRA cells were FACS-enriched.

The sequenced sample consisted of CD4+ T cells from PBMCs. V is TRBV20-1 and J is TRBJ2-3; the D gene is possibly TRBD1 (5 bases). This TCR came from a human donor with multiple sclerosis. The CDR3 protein is CSARSVMTGTDTQYF. CDR3 nucleotide sequence: TGCAGTGCTAGGTCGGTGATGACAGGCACAGATACGCAGTATTTT.